The following is a TCR beta chain sequence with its context. The antigen remains unidentified. The data are from a study of cytomegalovirus exposure and HLA in healthy donors. Regarding the study as a whole: Trimming of TCR beta V- and J-genes showed a link, identified in a later analysis, to a missense DCLRE1C variant. Many donors carried some public TCRs, although rarity characterized most TCR sequences.

CDR3 length: 18 amino acids. V lost 5 bases and J lost 4; bases outside the gene matches: 14. Germline CDR1 is LGHNA and CDR2 is YNFKEQ. Both 60 Vbeta primers and 13 Jbeta primers went into the PCR. Profiling relied on immunoSEQ multiplex PCR, and the TCRdb table lists in-frame clones only, not all of them. The table lists 65,000 to 80,000 clones, around three quarters of them singletons. This clonotype originated in a woman aged 40 to 49 in good health and CMV-seropositive. The source material was PBMCs. The chain uses TRBV4-2 and TRBJ2-1; TRBD2 agrees at 10 bases. The CDR3 sequence: CASSSLVGQAGGYNEQFF. For the CDR3, the DNA is TGTGCCAGCAGCTCGCTTGTCGGTCAAGCGGGGGGGTACAATGAGCAGTTCTTC.